Reported below is one T cell receptor (beta chain). The sample holds a few counts of this clone. The antigen it recognizes is unknown. Base qualities are not recorded, but no much larger clone differs from it by a single base. This entry comes from a study of cytomegalovirus exposure and HLA in healthy donors (dated 2017 in TCRdb). At the level of the whole study: In an earlier analysis of 587 of the donors, about 270 Gb of sequence data and some 120 million unique TCR beta sequences from 150 million to 200 million T cells were reported. Typing coverage varied by locus: about 629-630 donors for A, B, C, DRB1 and DQB1; roughly 520 for DQA1; around 610 for DPA1; approximately 450 for DPB1. Several DR-DQ haplotypes were handled as single units for association and clustering, since linkage in the cohort was strong. In a later genetic analysis, genome-wide SNP genotypes for 398 of the 666 donors were used, and that subset was treated as a discovery cohort. Rather than using new phenotypic data, the later analysis identified candidate immune exposures from TCR beta sequences and from how often those sequences occurred across donors. A separate validation cohort of over a hundred different subjects was used in addition to the 666-subject first cohort. A later analysis re-analyzed previously published TCR beta repertoires from 660 or so donors and added high-resolution HLA genotyping to study TCR occurrence patterns. Of the roughly 400 genotyped donors, about 80% fell in the genetic ancestry cluster associated with self-reported Caucasian donors. An early release covering roughly 640 HLA-typed donors comprised about 290 gigabases of sequencing data and around 80 million unique TCR sequences. To predict cytomegalovirus infection status, the study combined high-throughput TCR immunosequencing, statistical association of individual TCRs with disease status, and machine learning. The study aimed to test whether cataloging public T cell receptors could reveal signatures of past pathogen exposure. Both class I and class II loci were covered by HLA typing, at four-digit resolution. The T cell repertoires of 666 subjects were profiled by immunosequencing and related to cytomegalovirus serostatus. On average, roughly 250,000 unique TCR beta nucleotide sequences were sequenced per donor among 398 genotyped donors of the cohort, with 15% to 20% of those sequences being non-productive. An earlier analysis of 500 to 650 of the donors applied high-throughput TCR beta sequencing to assess whether each TCR beta V gene segment acted as functional or pseudogenic. Donor age, sex, ethnicity and CMV serostatus were collected together with the repertoire data. All discovery cohort repertoires had been generated using a single sequencing platform. Points the paper makes about the study in general: A further reported finding was that TCR beta sequences accurately predicted the HLA-A and HLA-B alleles for most subjects in the first cohort. Immune exposure information for the cohort was limited to CMV serostatus. The study gave a list of 150 to 200 TCR beta chains associated with cytomegalovirus. Because HLA typing was unavailable for some donors at each locus, only the typed subset was used in association tests. A group of highly shared sequence variants was considered likely to be a technical artifact of the sequencing pipeline. A later analysis found that HLA-associated TCR beta chains were more clonally expanded and had lower generation probabilities than equally common non-associated chains. According to a later analysis, most CMV-associated TCR beta chains appeared to be HLA-restricted, and the HLA associations seemed to be driven largely by CMV exposure. A later genetic analysis associated a missense DCLRE1C variant with V-gene and J-gene trimming of TCR beta chains, and an independent cohort replicated the association. According to the authors, the approach could potentially be generalized to other disease states and immunological phenotypes. In a later genetic analysis, fewer N-insertions in productive TCRs were reported among donors in an Asian-associated ancestry cluster than the 666-donor mean. The 87-base-pair reads could not distinguish some IMGT-functional V segments, including TRBV6-2 and TRBV6-3, so those segments were excluded. A later analysis reported that several top co-occurrence clusters appeared linked to parvovirus B19, influenza, CMV and Epstein-Barr virus. The classifier was reported to diagnose cytomegalovirus status with high specificity and sensitivity in both the original cohort and the validation cohort. Because counts were too low, some 17 rarely observed V segments, including chromosome 9 orphons, were left out of the earlier analysis of a few hundred of the donors. Presence/absence analyses assumed roughly uniform sequencing depth across donors, an assumption that may not hold. In a later analysis, TCR association rates were found to vary across HLA loci, with the most associated TCRs seen for DRB1 alleles and the fewest for HLA-C alleles. Linkage disequilibrium might explain the correlated functional status among segregating V segments, but an unknown experimental factor could not be ruled out. In vitro tests confirmed that a few of the cytomegalovirus-associated TCR beta chains recognize cytomegalovirus antigens. Only TCR beta chains were sequenced in this cohort, and the absence of alpha or paired-chain data limited detectable features. In a later analysis, over 15,000 TCR beta sequences were associated with specific HLA alleles at a false discovery rate of 0.05. When HLA alleles, especially DR and DQ, strongly co-occurred, attributing TCR associations to individual alleles was difficult. In an earlier analysis of fewer than 750 of the donors, most TCR beta V segments were observed in productive rearrangements about 87% or about 30% of the time, broadly matching IMGT annotations. Most TCR sequences were seen in very few donors, while some public TCRs were found in many individuals.

The cohort comprised several hundred healthy bone marrow donors. At the time of sampling, all cohort members were nominally healthy, though unrecorded immune exposures were likely present. The donor was CMV seropositive and belonged to the group of about 290 seropositive cohort members. A peripheral blood sample was collected from each donor, and TCR beta sequencing was performed on peripheral blood mononuclear cells. Genomic DNA extraction from the blood cell samples was performed with the Qiagen DNeasy Blood Extraction Kit. The receptor library was made with the immunoSEQ multiplex PCR assay. A mixture of 60 forward primers for TCR Vbeta segments and 13 reverse primers for TCR Jbeta segments was used in the multiplex PCR. A multiplex PCR assay on genomic DNA amplified the CDR3 region of rearranged TCR beta genes. Amplified TCR beta libraries were sequenced as 87-base-pair reads on the Illumina HiSeq System. In the original analysis: A later analysis tallied tens of millions of unique TCR beta chains across the 600 to 700 repertoires, and some 12 million of those chains were shared by two or more donors. Raw reads were error-corrected and collapsed into unique sequences by a nearest-neighbor algorithm in which closely related sequences were merged to remove PCR and sequencing errors. V, D and J gene segments were assigned by aligning CDR3 sequences to IMGT reference sequences. For a sequence to be retained, a match of at least six nucleotides was required to both a V gene segment and a J gene segment. A rearrangement counted as productive if the CDR3 had no stop codons and remained in frame with V and J, and every other rearrangement counted as non-productive. Following IMGT convention, CDR3 was defined as the stretch from the second conserved V-encoded cysteine to the conserved J-encoded phenylalanine. In an earlier analysis of around 540 of the donors, sequences lacking an unambiguous match to a single V gene segment were excluded. In an earlier analysis of approximately 560 of the donors, a V segment was called functional when productive rearrangements were above 56.7%, and segregating when the standard deviation between donors exceeded 5%. A statistical classification framework was developed to diagnose cytomegalovirus status using the catalog of TCR beta chain sequences. In a later analysis, TCR nucleotide sequences were compared against IMGT/GENE-DB human TR gene sequences so that V and J genes could be assigned. In a later analysis, CDR3 sequences and most-parsimonious VDJ recombination scenarios were assigned using the TCRdist pipeline. A later analysis defined each TCR beta chain by its CDR3 amino acid sequence plus V-gene family, and excluded reads lacking a unique V-gene family. A later analysis removed several hundred highly shared, low-generation-probability nucleotide sequences to deal with suspected cross-contamination and a sequencing artifact. For each public chain, a later analysis derived a clonal expansion index from normalized ranks of inferred template counts within each repertoire. A later analysis computed generation probabilities with a VDJ recombination model fitted to out-of-frame rearrangements, and checked the results against IGoR. In a later analysis, TCR-TCR, TCR-HLA and TCR-CMV co-occurrence was scored with hypergeometric tests, and a repertoire-size bias correction was applied to TCR pairs. A later analysis estimated false discovery rates by permuting HLA or CMV assignments 20 times. In a later analysis, co-occurring TCRs were grouped using DBSCAN, with TCRdist sequence similarity added in when clustering inside HLA-allele-positive subsets. Co-occurrence clustering excluded repertoires with fewer than 30,000 or more than 120,000 public chains, plus five with anomalous nucleotide sharing. TCRdb holds this immuneACCESS table with in-frame rearrangements only. Some clones are missing; in checked studies, unresolved V genes explain under half, and the rest has no known cause. That table is the source of V, J and clone size, and D and trimming were worked out from the DNA. Counted in this sample were some 190,000 clones; roughly 10% of them appeared once. The biggest ten clones account for 1% to 1.5% of the sample.

The CDR3 has 12 amino acids, counting the end cysteine and phenylalanine. Solely the CDR3 DNA is kept, with 36 bases framed from the first base. The germline V gene (reference sequence) yields MNHEY for CDR1 and SMNVEV for CDR2. V and J lose 10 bases and 5 bases, and a span of 11 bases separates them. The chain couples TRBV27 to TRBJ1-4; perhaps TRBD1 is the D gene, with 6 bases matching. This TCR was sampled from a woman in her thirties in good health and CMV-seropositive. The source material was PBMCs. This receptor has the CDR3 CATSDRNEKLFF. In nucleotides, the sequence is TGTGCCACCAGCGACAGGAATGAAAAACTGTTTTTT.